The source of this TCR beta chain is a study of OX40 agonist ivuxolimab in advanced cancers. Turning to the study itself: Dosing consisted of intravenous ivuxolimab at 0.01 to 10 mg/kg every 2 weeks. Participants, approximately 80% male, averaged roughly 60 years of age, ranging from 23 to 79. Notes on the study in general: Relative to CD4+ cells, CD8+ T cells on average had more expanded clones. The specificity for antigen of the expanded peripheral T cells was not determined.

TCRdb's table, derived via immunoSEQ multiplex PCR, lists solely in-frame clones and lacks some. This sample has around 83,000 clones, with 80% to 90% found just once. Worth noting for this clone: Its target is not known.

The germline gives CDR1 MDHEN, CDR2 SYDVKM. V was cut by 7 bases and J by 3 bases, with 13 bases left in between. This CDR3 contains 14 residues. The chain recombines TRBV28 with TRBJ1-5; D is unclear. The sequencing here drew on CD4+ or CD8+ T cells sorted from blood, taken in a trial of the OX40 agonist ivuxolimab. The source of this sequence is an adult with an advanced solid tumor such as melanoma, head and neck, liver or kidney cancer. CDR3 in DNA: TGTGCCAGCACCCCCGCCAGACTCAATCAGCCCCAGCATTTT. It specifies CASTPARLNQPQHF.